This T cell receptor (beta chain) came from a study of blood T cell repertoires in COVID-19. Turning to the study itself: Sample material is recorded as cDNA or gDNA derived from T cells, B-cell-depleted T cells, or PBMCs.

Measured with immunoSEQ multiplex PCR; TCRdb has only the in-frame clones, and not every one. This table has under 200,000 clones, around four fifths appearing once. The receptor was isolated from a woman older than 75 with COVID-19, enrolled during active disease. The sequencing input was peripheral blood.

As DNA, the CDR3 is TGTGCCAGCAGCGTCGACAGCTTCAATGAAAAACTGTTTTTT. Translation: CASSVDSFNEKLFF. This chain connects TRBV9 to TRBJ1-4; D perhaps matches TRBD1 (5 bases). V lost 2 bases and J 5 bases, leaving 10 bases between the germline ends. Germline CDR1 SGDLS, CDR2 YYNGEE. The CDR3 is made up of 14 amino acids.